This T cell receptor (beta chain) is from a study of T-cell reconstitution after alpha-beta-depleted transplantation in children. Study-wide points: Where some patients showed high TCRbeta diversity at day 60, it came from recipient T cells and thymic progenitors that had survived. Newly produced T cells mostly provided counts and TCRbeta diversity after one year, as hyperexpanded clones declined. Several hundred expanded graft clones reportedly were the source of alpha-beta T cells about two months after transplant.

This clonotype has only a few counts. Its target is unknown. Researchers prepared the TCRbeta library using unique molecular identifiers, the study reports. Each CDR3 protein gets one entry after TCRdb re-called the PCR reads with MiXCR. The sample has around 700,000 distinct CDR3 sequences; around 13% are singletons. The input for sequencing was PBMCs, taken before TCRalphabeta/CD19-depleted stem cell transplant. This receptor was obtained from a girl aged 2 to 10 with congenital amegakaryocytic thrombocytopenia, due to receive a stem cell transplant.

The chain's CDR3 is CASNYGAEQFF. CDR3 DNA: TGTGCCAGCAACTACGGGGCTGAGCAGTTCTTC. The V call is TRBV7-9, the J call TRBJ2-1, with D perhaps matching TRBD1 or TRBD2 (5 bases each). V was pared by 7 bases and J by 9 bases, with 10 bases between. The CDR3 contains 11 residues. Germline values: CDR1 SEHNR, CDR2 FQNEAQ (reference sequence).